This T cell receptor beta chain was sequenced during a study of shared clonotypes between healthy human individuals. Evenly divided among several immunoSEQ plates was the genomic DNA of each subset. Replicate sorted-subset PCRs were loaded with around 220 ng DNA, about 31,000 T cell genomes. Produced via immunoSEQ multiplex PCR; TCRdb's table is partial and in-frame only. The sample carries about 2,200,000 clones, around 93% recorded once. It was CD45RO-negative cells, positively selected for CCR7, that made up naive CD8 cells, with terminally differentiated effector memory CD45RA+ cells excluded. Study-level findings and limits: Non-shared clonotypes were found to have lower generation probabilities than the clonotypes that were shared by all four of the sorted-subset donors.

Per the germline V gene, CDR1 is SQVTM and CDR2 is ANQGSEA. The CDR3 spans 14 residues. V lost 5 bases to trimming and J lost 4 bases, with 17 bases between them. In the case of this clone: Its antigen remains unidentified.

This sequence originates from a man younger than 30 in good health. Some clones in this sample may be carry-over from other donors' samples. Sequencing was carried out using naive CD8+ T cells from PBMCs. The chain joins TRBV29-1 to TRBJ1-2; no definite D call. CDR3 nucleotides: TGCAGCGTTCAACCATCTATGGACTCCTATGGCTACACCTTC. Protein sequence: CSVQPSMDSYGYTF.